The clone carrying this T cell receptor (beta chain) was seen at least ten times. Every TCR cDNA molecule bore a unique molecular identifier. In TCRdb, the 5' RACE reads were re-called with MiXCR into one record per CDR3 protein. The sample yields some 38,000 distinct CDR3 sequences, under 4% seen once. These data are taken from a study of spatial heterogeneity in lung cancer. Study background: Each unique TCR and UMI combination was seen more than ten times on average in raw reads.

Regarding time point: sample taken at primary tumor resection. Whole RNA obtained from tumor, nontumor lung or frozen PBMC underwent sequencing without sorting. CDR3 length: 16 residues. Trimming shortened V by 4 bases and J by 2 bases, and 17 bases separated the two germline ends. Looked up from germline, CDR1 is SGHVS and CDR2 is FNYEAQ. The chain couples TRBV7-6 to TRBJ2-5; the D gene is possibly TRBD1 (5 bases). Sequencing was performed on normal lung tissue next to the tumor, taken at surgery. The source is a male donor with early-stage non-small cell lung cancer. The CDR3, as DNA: TGTGCCAGCAGCTCCCGGACAAACTCCGGGCAAGAGACCCAGTACTTC. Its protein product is CASSSRTNSGQETQYF.